This T cell receptor (beta chain) was sequenced during a study of OX40 agonist ivuxolimab in advanced cancers. Study as a whole: Three individuals attained partial responses, comprising one hepatocellular carcinoma case and two cutaneous melanoma cases.

The CDR3 runs to 15 residues. V was shortened by 5 bases and J by 8 bases, with 18 bases between the two germline ends. Germline V lookup: CDR1 LNHNV, CDR2 YYDKDF (reference sequence). The study, taken as a whole, reports: The antigen specificity of the peripheral T cells (those that were expanded) was not determined. Relative to CD4+ cells, CD8+ T cells on average had more expanded clones.

Only in-frame clones appear in the TCRdb table, and some are missing; sequencing was by immunoSEQ multiplex PCR. The sample gives roughly 80,000 clones, roughly 93% of which show up once; about 6.4% is in the top ten. Regarding this clone: Antigen unknown.

Sample: CD4+ or CD8+ T cells sorted from blood, taken in a trial of the OX40 agonist ivuxolimab. This TCR was recovered from an adult with an advanced solid tumor such as melanoma, head and neck, liver or kidney cancer. This chain joins TRBV15 and TRBJ1-4; D is unresolved. Written as DNA, the CDR3 is TGTGCCACCAGCCCCCGGCGGGAATGGGAAGAAAAACTGTTTTTT. Translation gives CATSPRREWEEKLFF. Full variable domain (outside the CDR3, taken from reference TRBV15 and TRBJ1-4): DAMVIQNPRYQVTQFGKPVTLSCSQTLNHNVMYWYQQKSSQAPKLLFHYYDKDFNNEADTPDNFQSRRPNTSFCFLDIRSPGLGDTAMYLCATSPRREWEEKLFFGSGTQLSVL.